A selection of T cell receptor beta chains follows, all from one sample in a study of blood T cell repertoires in COVID-19. Produced via immunoSEQ multiplex PCR; TCRdb's table is partial and in-frame only. Of fewer than 150,000 clones listed, over 75% are singletons. The sequenced sample was peripheral blood. The receptors stem from a woman in her fifties or sixties with acute or convalescent COVID-19. The CDR3 runs from the conserved cysteine through the conserved F or W. Each record gives: D gene, V gene, J gene, clone size, CDR3 DNA, CDR3 protein. D genes are given only for firm matches. Clone sizes are given selectively: once, few, many, or a class where the clone is expanded.

D: NA
V: TRBV19
J: TRBJ2-7
size: NA
DNA: TGTGCCAGTAGTAGGTCGCCCGGGGTAGGCGAGCAGTACTTC
CDR3: CASSRSPGVGEQYF

D: NA
V: TRBV27
J: TRBJ2-3
size: once
DNA: TGTGCCAGCAGTTTATCGATCGCGGATCAACAGTATTTT
CDR3: CASSLSIADQQYF

D: TRBD1
V: TRBV6-5
J: TRBJ2-3
size: NA
DNA: TGTGCCAGCAGATTCCGACAGGGGACGCAGTATTTT
CDR3: CASRFRQGTQYF

D: NA
V: TRBV6-5
J: TRBJ2-2
size: NA
DNA: TGTGCCAGCATTGCACAGGCTCGTGGGACCGGGGAGCTGTTTTTT
CDR3: CASIAQARGTGELFF

D: NA
V: TRBV19
J: TRBJ2-7
size: NA
DNA: TGTGCCAGTAGTATCAGAGAGGACTACGAGCAGTACTTC
CDR3: CASSIREDYEQYF

D: TRBD2
V: TRBV7-8
J: TRBJ2-7
size: NA
DNA: TGTGCCAGCAGCCCAGGACTAGCGGGAACCTACGAGCAGTACTTC
CDR3: CASSPGLAGTYEQYF

D: TRBD1
V: TRBV6-1
J: TRBJ1-2
size: NA
DNA: TGTGCCAGCAGTGAAAAGTACAGGGGAAGTCGCCGGGACTATGGCTACACCTTC
CDR3: CASSEKYRGSRRDYGYTF

D: TRBD2
V: TRBV5-1
J: TRBJ2-1
size: NA
DNA: TGCGCCAGCAGCTACGGAGCGGGAGACGGAGGTGAGCAGTTCTTC
CDR3: CASSYGAGDGGEQFF

D: TRBD2
V: TRBV4-1
J: TRBJ2-1
size: NA
DNA: TGCGCCAGCAGCCAAGGACTAGCGGGAAGCTCCTACAATGAGCAGTTCTTC
CDR3: CASSQGLAGSSYNEQFF

D: TRBD1
V: TRBV5-8
J: TRBJ1-1
size: NA
DNA: TGTGCCAGCAGCCCCCGCGGACAGGGGAACACTGAAGCTTTCTTT
CDR3: CASSPRGQGNTEAFF

D: TRBD1
V: TRBV5-1
J: TRBJ1-4
size: once
DNA: TGCGCCAGCAGCTTGACGACAGGGGCTAATGAAAAACTGTTTTTT
CDR3: CASSLTTGANEKLFF

D: TRBD2
V: TRBV19
J: TRBJ2-7
size: few
DNA: TGTGCCAGTAGTGCCTGGGGGCTAGCGGGAGTGTTAGGCTCCTACGAGCAGTACTTC
CDR3: CASSAWGLAGVLGSYEQYF

D: NA
V: TRBV7-3
J: TRBJ2-1
size: NA
DNA: TGTGCCAGCAGCCCAGGCTCTGTATCCGACAATGAGCAGTTCTTC
CDR3: CASSPGSVSDNEQFF

D: TRBD2
V: TRBV11-3
J: TRBJ2-5
size: NA
DNA: TGTGCCAGCAGCCCAGGGACTAGTGGAGAGACCCAGTACTTC
CDR3: CASSPGTSGETQYF

D: NA
V: TRBV5-4
J: TRBJ1-1
size: NA
DNA: TGTGCCAGCAGCTTGGCCCTATTAAACACTGAAGCTTTCTTT
CDR3: CASSLALLNTEAFF

D: NA
V: TRBV11-2
J: TRBJ2-4
size: NA
DNA: TGTGCCAGCAGCTTAGAGAGAGGGGGCCCGGTCAGGGGAGGCATTCAGTACTTC
CDR3: CASSLERGGPVRGGIQYF

D: TRBD2
V: TRBV9
J: TRBJ2-7
size: NA
DNA: TGTGCCAGCAGCGTTGACGAGCGGGAGGGCCGGTACGAGCAGTACTTC
CDR3: CASSVDEREGRYEQYF

D: TRBD2
V: TRBV5-4
J: TRBJ2-1
size: NA
DNA: TGTGCCAGCAGCCTGAGGACTAGCGGGACCTACAATGAGCAGTTCTTC
CDR3: CASSLRTSGTYNEQFF

D: TRBD1
V: TRBV10-3
J: TRBJ1-1
size: NA
DNA: TGTGCTGCCAGGACAGGGGGTGACACTGAAGCTTTCTTT
CDR3: CAARTGGDTEAFF

D: NA
V: TRBV28
J: TRBJ1-1
size: NA
DNA: TGTGCCAGCAGTTTCCTCGACAGGCCTGAAGCTTTCTTT
CDR3: CASSFLDRPEAFF

D: NA
V: TRBV27
J: TRBJ1-6
size: NA
DNA: TGTGCCAGCAGGGGGGGGCGGCCTAATTCACCCCTCCACTTT
CDR3: CASRGGRPNSPLHF

D: TRBD2
V: TRBV5-5
J: TRBJ2-7
size: NA
DNA: TGTGCCAGCAGCCCGGTCGCGGGAGGCCCCTACGAGCAGTACTTC
CDR3: CASSPVAGGPYEQYF

D: NA
V: TRBV19
J: TRBJ1-3
size: NA
DNA: TGTGCCAGTAGTATTGATTTCGACAGCTCTGGAAACACCATATATTTT
CDR3: CASSIDFDSSGNTIYF

D: NA
V: TRBV7-9
J: TRBJ2-1
size: NA
DNA: TGTGCCAGCAATGACGCGGGACTTACAAATGAGCAGTTCTTC
CDR3: CASNDAGLTNEQFF

D: TRBD1
V: TRBV14
J: TRBJ1-1
size: few
DNA: TGTGCCAGCAGCTCCCACCCTCGACAGGGGGCTAACCCTGAAGCTTTCTTT
CDR3: CASSSHPRQGANPEAFF

D: TRBD1
V: TRBV18
J: TRBJ1-1
size: NA
DNA: TGTGCCAGCTCACCGGTGGACAGGGTTAAGGACACTGAAGCTTTCTTT
CDR3: CASSPVDRVKDTEAFF

D: NA
V: TRBV9
J: TRBJ2-4
size: NA
DNA: TGTGCCAGCAGCGGGGAGGAATTTGGGCGGGATGGAAACATTCAGTACTTC
CDR3: CASSGEEFGRDGNIQYF

D: NA
V: TRBV28
J: TRBJ1-2
size: NA
DNA: TGTGCCAGCAGTTCCTACGGTTATGGCTACACCTTC
CDR3: CASSSYGYGYTF

D: TRBD2
V: TRBV9
J: TRBJ2-5
size: NA
DNA: TGTGCCAGCAGCGCCCGGGCGACTAGCGGGGGAGAAAACTTC
CDR3: CASSARATSGGENF

D: NA
V: TRBV6-5
J: TRBJ1-3
size: NA
DNA: TGTGCCAGCAGTTTTTCTCCCCGGGTAACCGGAAACACCATATATTTT
CDR3: CASSFSPRVTGNTIYF

D: TRBD2
V: TRBV19
J: TRBJ2-2
size: NA
DNA: TGTGCCAGTAGTATAGGTGGACTAGCGGGTTTAACCGGGGAGCTGTTTTTT
CDR3: CASSIGGLAGLTGELFF

D: NA
V: TRBV12-3/TRBV12-4
J: TRBJ1-3
size: NA
DNA: TGTGCGACCGGGGACATCGGAAACACCATATATTTT
CDR3: CATGDIGNTIYF

D: NA
V: TRBV3-1/TRBV3-2
J: TRBJ1-1
size: NA
DNA: TGTGCCAGCAGCCTGGGGGGGATGAACACTGAAGCTTTCTTT
CDR3: CASSLGGMNTEAFF

D: TRBD2
V: TRBV9
J: TRBJ2-5
size: NA
DNA: TGTGCCGGCAGCGTAGCTAGCGGGAGGGCCCCAGAGACCCAGTACTTC
CDR3: CAGSVASGRAPETQYF

D: TRBD2
V: TRBV2
J: TRBJ2-3
size: NA
DNA: TGTGCCAGCAGAGTACTAGCGGGAGGGACAGATACGCAGTATTTT
CDR3: CASRVLAGGTDTQYF

D: TRBD2
V: TRBV15
J: TRBJ2-1
size: NA
DNA: TGTGCCACCAGCAGAGATTTAGCGGGAGGGGCCAGCTCCTACAATGAGCAGTTCTTC
CDR3: CATSRDLAGGASSYNEQFF

D: TRBD2
V: TRBV19
J: TRBJ2-7
size: NA
DNA: TGTGCCAGTAGTCCCCGGGAGGGCGAGCAGTACTTC
CDR3: CASSPREGEQYF

D: TRBD1
V: TRBV7-3
J: TRBJ2-5
size: NA
DNA: TGTGCCAGCAGCCCGGGGACAGGGGCCGAGACCCAGTACTTC
CDR3: CASSPGTGAETQYF

D: NA
V: TRBV28
J: TRBJ2-3
size: NA
DNA: TGTGCCAGCATAGGGACACCTTTGGCAGATACGCAGTATTTT
CDR3: CASIGTPLADTQYF

D: TRBD2
V: TRBV5-1
J: TRBJ2-1
size: NA
DNA: TGCGCCAGCAGCTTGCAGCCGAGCGGGAGTCAGCACAATGAGCAGTTCTTC
CDR3: CASSLQPSGSQHNEQFF

D: TRBD1
V: TRBV5-6
J: TRBJ1-1
size: NA
DNA: TGTGCCAGCAGCGAGACAGGGAGCCAAGCTTTCTTT
CDR3: CASSETGSQAFF